Presented here are 23 T cell receptor beta chains from one specimen sequenced in a study of Graves' ophthalmopathy and Graves' hyperthyroidism. From RNA, the CDR3 regions of TCR beta chains were amplified and sequenced. Investigators did first-round RT-PCR with HTBI primers, then second-round multiplex PCR. MiXCR was run by TCRdb on the multiplex PCR reads, yielding one entry per CDR3 protein. The data show over a million distinct CDR3 sequences, 35% to 40% seen once. The sequencing input was peripheral blood or thyroid tissue (not recorded which). The receptors shown here come from an adult man with Graves' hyperthyroidism.

This clonotype occurred many times. The J gene is TRBJ1-1, the V gene TRBV14; D unclear. Trimming removed 2 bases from V and 0 bases from J, with 4 bases in between. CDR1 is SGHDN and CDR2 is FVKESK in the germline V gene. This CDR3 region has 13 residues. The CDR3, as DNA: TGTGCCAGCAGCCAATACTTGAACACTGAAGCTTTCTTT. Translated, it gives CASSQYLNTEAFF. The full variable domain, in which reference TRBV14 and TRBJ1-1 provide the parts outside the CDR3, is EAGVTQFPSHSVIEKGQTVTLRCDPISGHDNLYWYRRVMGKEIKFLLHFVKESKQDESGMPNNRFLAERTGGTYSTLKVQPAELEDSGVYFCASSQYLNTEAFFGQGTRLTVV.

This clonotype was seen only once. This chain links TRBV10-3 with TRBJ2-7; D may be TRBD1 or TRBD2 (5 bases each). The CDR3 consists of 13 residues. Germline CDR1 ENHRY, CDR2 SYGVKD. V was trimmed by 0 bases and J by 12 bases, leaving 15 bases between them. CDR3: CAISESGADRGYF. The CDR3, as DNA: TGTGCCATCAGTGAGTCAGGGGCAGACCGGGGGTACTTC.

This chain links TRBV7-9 with TRBJ2-5; the match to TRBD2 covers 8 bases. Germline loops: CDR1 SEHNR, CDR2 FQNEAQ (reference sequence). This CDR3 is built from 15 residues. J gave up 5 bases and V 5 bases, and 10 bases lay outside the gene matches. The DNA for the CDR3 is TGTGCCAGCAGCATCCTAGACAGCGGGAGTGAGACCCAGTACTTC. This codes for CASSILDSGSETQYF.

This clonotype was recorded many times. This sequence joins TRBV9 and TRBJ1-2; 10 nucleotides agree with TRBD1. The CDR3 sequence is 16 residues long. V was clipped by 4 bases and J by 0 bases; unmatched bases: 6. Germline assignment: CDR1 SGDLS and CDR2 YYNGEE. The DNA for the CDR3 is TGTGCCAGCAGCCGACATGGGACAGGGGCTAACTATGGCTACACCTTC. It codes for CASSRHGTGANYGYTF.

With respect to this clonotype: The junction does not match germline at one end; this may be a read error. The rearrangement uses TRBV6-1 and TRBJ2-7, with 8 bases fitting TRBD1. Germline lookup yields CDR1 MNHNS and CDR2 SASEGT. CDR3 size: 15 residues. CDR3 nucleotide sequence: TGTGCCATCAGTGAGTCGTCACAGGGGGCCTACGAGCAGTACTTC. Translated: CAISESSQGAYEQYF.

This clonotype was seen many times. This rearrangement joins TRBV20-1 to TRBJ2-7; D gene unclear. The CDR3 loop spans 15 amino acids. In germline, CDR1 is DFQATT, CDR2 SNEGSKA (reference sequence). Between the trimmed V and J ends, which lost 0 bases and 5 bases, there was a span of 17 bases. The CDR3 protein is CSAREPGNNEDEQYF. In DNA form, the CDR3 reads TGCAGTGCTAGAGAACCTGGGAACAATGAGGACGAGCAGTACTTC.

This clonotype was counted only a few times. The gene calls are TRBV29-1 and TRBJ2-3; maybe TRBD2 (6 bases). The V gene's germline CDR1 is SQVTM and CDR2 ANQGSEA. The V end was cut by 3 bases, the J end by 5 bases, with 12 bases between. CDR3 size: 13 residues. The CDR3 region is CSVELGGGDTQYF. CDR3 DNA sequence: TGCAGCGTTGAGCTGGGAGGTGGAGATACGCAGTATTTT.

This clonotype was counted at least ten times. V gene TRBV12-3 or TRBV12-4 combines with J gene TRBJ2-2; maybe TRBD1 (6 bases). The CDR3 totals 14 residues. Trimming shortened V by 6 bases and J by 5 bases, and 13 bases separated the two germline ends. The DNA of the CDR3 is TGTGCCAGCAGCCCGGGACACACTACCGGGGAGCTGTTTTTT. Encoded protein: CASSPGHTTGELFF.

The rearrangement uses TRBV7-8 and TRBJ2-5; 8 bases map to TRBD2. The germline CDR1 and CDR2 sequences are SGHVS and FQNEAQ. The CDR3 runs 16 residues. The V and J ends lost 5 bases and 7 bases, in that order; junction bases with no gene match: 15. CDR3 amino acids: CASSPPRGGALGTQYF. The CDR3 DNA follows: TGTGCCAGCAGCCCCCCCCGGGGGGGGGCACTAGGGACCCAGTACTTC.

V and J are TRBV19 and TRBJ1-5; weak D call: TRBD1 (5 bases). CDR1 and CDR2 (germline): LNHDA, SQIVND (reference sequence). V shed 6 bases and J shed 0 bases, with 12 bases lying between them. The CDR3 sequence is 15 residues long. The CDR3 sequence is CASRLGRDSNQPQHF. The CDR3 nucleotides are TGTGCCAGTAGATTGGGACGAGATAGCAATCAGCCCCAGCATTTT.

In this sample, this clonotype turned up many times. The rearrangement joins TRBV10-3 to TRBJ2-6; D might be TRBD2 (5 bases). This CDR3 region has 15 residues. The V end was cut by 6 bases, the J end by 2 bases, with 11 bases between. Looked up from germline, CDR1 is ENHRY and CDR2 is SYGVKD. CDR3 bases: TGTGCCATCAGGGGTTCGGGGACTGGGGCCAACGTCCTGACTTTC. It encodes CAIRGSGTGANVLTF.

Of note for this clonotype: Given a much more abundant clone one base away, this may be a read error. J is TRBJ2-5 and V is TRBV20-1; TRBD1 matches 9 bases. Germline V gene data show CDR1 as DFQATT and CDR2 as SNEGSKA (reference sequence). This CDR3 has 16 amino acids. CDR3 amino acids: CSAREGQGLYQETQYF. CDR3 bases: TGCAGTGCTCGAGAGGGACAGGGACTCTACCAAGAGACCCAGTACTTC.

The chain joins TRBV7-9 to TRBJ2-7; D is perhaps TRBD1 or TRBD2 (5 bases each). This CDR3 is 13 amino acids long. Germline CDR1 is SEHNR and CDR2 is FQNEAQ (reference sequence). Trimming removed 3 bases from V and 5 bases from J, with 11 bases in between. The CDR3 spells CASSFAPGHEQYF. In nucleotides, the CDR3 is TGTGCCAGCAGCTTTGCTCCGGGGCACGAGCAGTACTTC.

This rearrangement joins TRBV7-9 to TRBJ1-4; TRBD1 agrees at 7 bases. V trimming: 5 bases; J trimming: 6 bases; junction bases outside the gene matches: 12. The CDR3 runs to 16 residues. Germline V gene lookup returns CDR1 SEHNR and CDR2 FQNEAQ (reference sequence). The CDR3 sequence: CASSLYRGDGYEKLFF. In DNA form, the CDR3 reads TGTGCCAGCAGCCTTTACAGGGGAGATGGGTATGAAAAACTGTTTTTT.

The V gene is TRBV6-5, the J gene TRBJ1-1; D may be TRBD1 (5 bases). Trimming shortened V by 0 bases and J by 3 bases, and 8 bases separated the two germline ends. Germline V lookup: CDR1 MNHEY, CDR2 SVGAGI. There are 14 residues in the CDR3. In DNA form, the CDR3 reads TGTGCCAGCAGTTACTCGGGGGAGGACACTGAAGCTTTCTTT. Translation gives CASSYSGEDTEAFF.

This clonotype was observed a few times. The chain employs TRBV12-3 or TRBV12-4 and TRBJ1-2, with D unresolved. V lost 7 bases to trimming and J lost 4 bases, with 13 bases between them. The CDR3 spans 13 residues. CDR3 DNA: TGTGCCAGCAAATTGGGAGACGGCTATGGCTACACCTTC. Translated: CASKLGDGYGYTF.

There are many counts of this clonotype. A read error may produce the germline difference seen at one junction end. As DNA, the CDR3 is TGTGCTAGCAGCTATACTGTGGGTCTCTCTGGGGCCAACGTCCTGACTTTC. Its protein product is CASSYTVGLSGANVLTF. This rearrangement joins TRBV7-6 to TRBJ2-6; D ambiguous. The CDR3 runs 17 residues. Germline V CDR1 and CDR2: SGHVS, FNYEAQ. The whole variable domain, filled in from reference TRBV7-6 and TRBJ2-6, reads GAGVSQSPRYKVTKRGQDVALRCDPISGHVSLYWYRQALGQGPEFLTYFNYEAQQDKSGLPNDRFSAERPEGSISTLTIQRTEQRDSAMYRCASSYTVGLSGANVLTFGAGSRLTVL.

This clonotype has only a few counts. V usage is TRBV5-1 and J usage is TRBJ2-6, with D possibly matching TRBD1 (5 bases). This CDR3 is built from 15 residues. V dropped 2 bases and J dropped 1 base, with 7 bases sitting between them. Germline V gene sequence: CDR1 SGHRS, CDR2 YFSETQ. The CDR3 DNA is TGCGCCAGCAGCTTTCGACAGTCTGGGGCCAACGTCCTGACTTTC. This translates into CASSFRQSGANVLTF.

The sample holds many counts of this clonotype. The gene calls are TRBV20-1 and TRBJ1-6; TRBD1 might be the D (5 bases). CDR1 is DFQATT and CDR2 is SNEGSKA in the germline V gene (reference sequence). The CDR3 spans 13 residues. V was clipped by 1 base and J by 8 bases, with 9 bases between them. CDR3 coding DNA: TGCAGTGCTAGAGCAGGGCCCCATTCACCCCTCCACTTT. Protein sequence: CSARAGPHSPLHF.

This clonotype has a count of ten or more. This CDR3 reads CASRNRGLETQYF. DNA for the CDR3: TGTGCCAGCAGGAACAGGGGGCTTGAGACCCAGTACTTC. The chain employs TRBV6-5 and TRBJ2-5; 9 bases agree with TRBD1. V lost 6 bases, J lost 5 bases, and 4 bases stayed unmatched. CDR1 and CDR2 (germline): MNHEY, SVGAGI. The CDR3 covers 13 residues.

The V gene is TRBV29-1, the J gene TRBJ1-1; no firm D call. Trimming removed 3 bases from V and 10 bases from J, with 12 bases in between. The CDR3 sequence is 11 residues long. Germline V lookup: CDR1 SQVTM, CDR2 ANQGSEA. In nucleotides, the CDR3 is TGCAGCGTTGAGGCGGGTCTTCCAGCTTTCTTT. Translated, it gives CSVEAGLPAFF.

This clonotype has a count of ten or more. The J gene is TRBJ1-2, the V gene TRBV29-1; the D gene is possibly TRBD1 (5 bases). The CDR3 sequence is 12 residues long. Germline V CDR1 and CDR2: SQVTM, ANQGSEA. Trimming cost V 0 bases and J 4 bases, with 6 bases left between them. The CDR3 region is CSVEDRGYGYTF. The CDR3 coding sequence is TGCAGCGTTGAAGATAGGGGCTATGGCTACACCTTC.

This clonotype occurred a few times. This chain connects TRBV11-2 to TRBJ2-5; D tentatively reads TRBD1 or TRBD2 (5 bases each). The DNA end favors TRBJ2-1, so the J call may be wrong. Germline V gives CDR1 SGHAT, CDR2 FQNNGV. The CDR3 sequence is 16 residues long. The CDR3 loop reads CASSLGWGKGEETQFF. CDR3 DNA sequence: TGTGCCAGCAGCTTAGGCTGGGGGAAGGGAGAAGAGACCCAGTTCTTC.